This T cell receptor beta chain stems from a study of blood T cell repertoires in COVID-19. Study as a whole: Some COVID-19 samples were acute and others convalescent; all came from the United States, Italy and Spain.

Trimming cost V 0 bases and J 6 bases; bases outside gene matches: 1. The CDR3 extends over 14 amino acids. Germline-derived CDR1 and CDR2 are SGHRS and YFSETQ. This clone appeared once. The assay was immunoSEQ multiplex PCR, and TCRdb's table has in-frame clones only and misses some. The data show 170,000 or so clones, with approximately 91% seen just once and roughly 0.56% held by the top ten. The chain employs TRBV5-1 and TRBJ1-5; TRBD1 agrees at 9 bases. Sequencing was performed on peripheral blood. The source is a man aged 45-65 years with acute or convalescent COVID-19. CDR3 protein: CASSLGQGVQPQHF. CDR3 bases: TGCGCCAGCAGCTTGGGACAGGGGGTTCAGCCCCAGCATTTT.